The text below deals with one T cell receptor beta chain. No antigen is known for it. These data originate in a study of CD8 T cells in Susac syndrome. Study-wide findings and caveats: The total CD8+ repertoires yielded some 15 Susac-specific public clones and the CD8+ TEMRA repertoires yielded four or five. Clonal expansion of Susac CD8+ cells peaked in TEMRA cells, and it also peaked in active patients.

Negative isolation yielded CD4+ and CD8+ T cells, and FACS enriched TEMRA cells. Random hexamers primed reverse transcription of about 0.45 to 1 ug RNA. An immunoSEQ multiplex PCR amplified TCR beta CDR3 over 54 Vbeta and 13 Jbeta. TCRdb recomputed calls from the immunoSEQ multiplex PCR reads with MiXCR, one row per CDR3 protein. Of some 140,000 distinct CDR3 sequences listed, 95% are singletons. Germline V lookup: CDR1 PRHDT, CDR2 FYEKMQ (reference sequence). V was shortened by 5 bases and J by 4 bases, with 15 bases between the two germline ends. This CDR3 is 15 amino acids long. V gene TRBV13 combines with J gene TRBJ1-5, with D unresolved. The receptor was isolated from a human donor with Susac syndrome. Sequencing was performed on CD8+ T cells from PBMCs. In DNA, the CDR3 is TGTGCCAGCAGCGCCGGACGGGGAGAAAATCAGCCCCAGCATTTT. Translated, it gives CASSAGRGENQPQHF.